The rows below give T cell receptor beta chains drawn from one sample of a study of blood T cells in healthy people across ages. TCRdb redid the calling of the 5' RACE reads with MiXCR, one entry per CDR3 protein. The data contain 870,000 or so distinct CDR3 sequences, 29% of them singletons. Input material: blood. These receptors were obtained from an elderly woman in good health. Each CDR3 is given with its conserved first and last residue. D genes are given only for firm matches. Size tells how often a clone was seen (once, few, many) or the class of an expanded clone, and some rows leave it out.

NA,TRBJ2-4,NA,TRBV5-1,CASSLEVRLGDIQYF,TGCGCCAGCAGCTTGGAGGTCAGGCTGGGGGACATTCAGTACTTC
NA,TRBJ1-6,NA,TRBV7-2,CASRLGGVGSPLHF,TGTGCCAGCAGACTCGGGGGGGTAGGGTCACCCCTCCACTTT
many,TRBJ2-1,TRBD2,TRBV5-5,CASSMGSGGSYNEQFF,TGTGCCAGCAGCATGGGATCGGGGGGTTCGTACAATGAGCAGTTCTTC
NA,TRBJ2-5,TRBD1,TRBV5-1,CASSGPDRGVGETQYF,TGCGCCAGCAGCGGCCCGGACAGGGGAGTAGGCGAGACCCAGTACTTC
few,TRBJ2-3,NA,TRBV6-5,CASSYSKGTGTQYF,TGTGCCAGCAGTTACTCGAAGGGCACAGGTACGCAGTATTTT
NA,TRBJ2-3,NA,TRBV9,CASSPRGMTDTQYF,TGTGCCAGCAGCCCACGCGGGATGACAGATACGCAGTATTTT
few,TRBJ2-1,NA,TRBV3-1,CASSPFSFRLSYNEQFF,TGTGCCAGCAGTCCCTTTTCGTTTCGGTTATCCTACAATGAGCAGTTCTTC
many,TRBJ2-3,TRBD1,TRBV7-2,CASSQQGAGSSTDTQYF,TGTGCCAGCAGCCAACAGGGGGCGGGGTCTAGCACAGATACGCAGTATTTT
many,TRBJ1-5,NA,TRBV5-1,CASSLDAAGPDSNQPQHF,TGCGCCAGCAGCTTGGACGCGGCCGGACCGGATAGCAATCAGCCCCAGCATTTT
few,TRBJ2-1,TRBD2,TRBV19,CASSRGLAPPDYNEQFF,TGTGCCAGTAGTAGAGGACTAGCTCCTCCCGATTACAATGAGCAGTTCTTC
NA,TRBJ2-7,NA,TRBV7-2,CASSLKATLAGEQYF,TGTGCCAGCAGCTTAAAAGCGACACTCGCCGGGGAGCAGTACTTC
NA,TRBJ2-3,NA,TRBV12-3/TRBV12-4,CASKTSPRADTQYF,TGTGCCAGCAAAACCAGCCCGCGCGCAGATACGCAGTATTTT
many,TRBJ1-1,TRBD1,TRBV6-2/TRBV6-3,CASTNRQGNTEAFF,TGTGCCAGCACGAATAGACAGGGGAACACTGAAGCTTTCTTT
NA,TRBJ2-3,NA,TRBV12-3/TRBV12-4,CASSLGAFTDAEYF,TGTGCCAGCAGTTTAGGAGCTTTCACAGATGCGGAGTATTTT
few,TRBJ1-4,NA,TRBV5-1,CASSSGAGLATNEKLFF,TGCGCCAGCAGCTCAGGGGCGGGATTAGCAACTAATGAAAAACTGTTTTTT
NA,TRBJ2-7,NA,TRBV5-1,CASSGDGGTVYEQYF,TGCGCCAGCAGCGGCGATGGCGGGACAGTCTACGAGCAGTACTTC
many,TRBJ2-7,TRBD2,TRBV20-1,CSAPPAGTYEQYF,TGCAGTGCTCCCCCAGCGGGGACCTACGAGCAGTACTTC
many,TRBJ2-3,TRBD1,TRBV24-1,CATGPGQGGWTDTQYF,TGTGCCACCGGACCGGGACAGGGAGGCTGGACAGATACGCAGTATTTT
many,TRBJ2-1,TRBD1,TRBV13,CASSLGQVINDEQFF,TGTGCCAGCAGCTTGGGACAGGTCATTAACGATGAGCAGTTCTTC
many,TRBJ1-5,NA,TRBV11-2,CASSLGDKGGSNQPQHF,TGTGCCAGCAGCTTAGGGGACAAAGGAGGCAGCAATCAGCCCCAGCATTTT
NA,TRBJ2-2,TRBD2,TRBV4-3,CASSPESGLAGELFF,TGCGCCAGCAGCCCCGAGTCGGGACTAGCCGGGGAGCTGTTTTTT
few,TRBJ2-5,NA,TRBV15,CATSRGPDVETQYF,TGTGCCACCAGCAGGGGACCGGACGTGGAGACCCAGTACTTC
few,TRBJ2-7,NA,TRBV10-3,CAISEGEVFAVDEQYF,TGTGCCATCAGTGAGGGAGAGGTTTTCGCGGTGGACGAGCAGTACTTC
NA,TRBJ1-1,NA,TRBV29-1,CSVEDLPTIRTEAFF,TGCAGCGTTGAAGATCTCCCGACCATCCGCACTGAAGCTTTCTTT
few,TRBJ2-5,TRBD2,TRBV3-1,CASSQDTDQRGWNQETQYF,TGTGCCAGCAGCCAAGATACTGACCAGCGGGGGTGGAACCAAGAGACCCAGTACTTC
NA,TRBJ2-4,TRBD1,TRBV28,CASSIVTGGSAKNIQYF,TGTGCCAGCAGTATAGTGACAGGGGGCTCGGCCAAAAACATTCAGTACTTC
NA,TRBJ1-1,NA,TRBV6-6,CASSYRGRGEAFF,TGTGCCAGCAGTTACCGTGGCAGGGGTGAAGCTTTCTTT
few,TRBJ1-2,NA,TRBV20-1,CSAALNYGYTF,TGCAGTGCGGCCCTTAACTATGGCTACACCTTC
NA,TRBJ2-3,NA,TRBV4-3,CAGSQTPPRGYDTDTQYF,TGCGCCGGCAGCCAAACCCCTCCCCGGGGTTACGACACAGATACGCAGTATTTT